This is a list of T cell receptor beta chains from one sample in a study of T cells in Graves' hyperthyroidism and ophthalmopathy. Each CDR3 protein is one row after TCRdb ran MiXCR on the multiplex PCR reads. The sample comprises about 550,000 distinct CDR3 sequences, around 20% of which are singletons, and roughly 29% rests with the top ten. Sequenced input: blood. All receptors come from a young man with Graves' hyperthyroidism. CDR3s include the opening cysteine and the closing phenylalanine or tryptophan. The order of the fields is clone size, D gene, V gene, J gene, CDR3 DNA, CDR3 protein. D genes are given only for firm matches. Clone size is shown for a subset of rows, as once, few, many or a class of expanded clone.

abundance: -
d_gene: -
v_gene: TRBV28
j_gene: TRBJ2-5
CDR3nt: TGTGCCAGCAACGGGGCGATAGGTAACGGGGAGACCCAGTACTTC
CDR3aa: CASNGAIGNGETQYF

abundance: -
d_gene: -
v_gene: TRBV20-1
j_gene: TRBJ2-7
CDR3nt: TGCAGTGCTAGAGTTCCCGGGTTCGACGAGCAGTACTTC
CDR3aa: CSARVPGFDEQYF

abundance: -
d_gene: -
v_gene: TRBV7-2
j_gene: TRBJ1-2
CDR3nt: TGCGCCAGCAGCCAACCCGGGGCTTCTTCCTATGGCTACACCTTC
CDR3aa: CASSQPGASSYGYTF

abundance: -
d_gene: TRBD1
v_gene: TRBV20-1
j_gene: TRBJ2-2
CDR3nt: TGCAGTGCTAGTATCGGCCAGGGGGCCGCGTGGGGGGAGCTGTTTTTT
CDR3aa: CSASIGQGAAWGELFF

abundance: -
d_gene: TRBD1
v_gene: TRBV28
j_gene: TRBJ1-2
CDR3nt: TGTGCCAGCAGTTCGGTTCCCGGGACAGGGAATGGCTACGCCTTC
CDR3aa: CASSSVPGTGNGYAF

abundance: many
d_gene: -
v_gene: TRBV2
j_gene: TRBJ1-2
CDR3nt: TGTGCCAGCAGTGAATTGGGCACACTGGAGGGCTACACCTTC
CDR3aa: CASSELGTLEGYTF

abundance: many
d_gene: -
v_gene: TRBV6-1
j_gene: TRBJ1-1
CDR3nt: TGTGCCAGCAGTGAACCTTGGGGGGGGAGCAACACTGAAGCTTTCTTT
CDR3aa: CASSEPWGGSNTEAFF

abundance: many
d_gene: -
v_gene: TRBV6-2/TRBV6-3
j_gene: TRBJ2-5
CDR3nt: TGTGCCAGCAGTGCCCTTACCCTAGCCCAAGAGACCCAGTACTTC
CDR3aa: CASSALTLAQETQYF

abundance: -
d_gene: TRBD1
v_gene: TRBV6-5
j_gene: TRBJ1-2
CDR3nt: TGTGCCAGCAGTTACTCGCACGGACAGGGGGCTCTCTATGGCTACACCTTC
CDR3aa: CASSYSHGQGALYGYTF

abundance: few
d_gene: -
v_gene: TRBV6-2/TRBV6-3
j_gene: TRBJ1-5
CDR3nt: TGTGCCAGCAGTTACTCGATTGTCAGAGGCAATCAGCCCCAGCATTTT
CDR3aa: CASSYSIVRGNQPQHF

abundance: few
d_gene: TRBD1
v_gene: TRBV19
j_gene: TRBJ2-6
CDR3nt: TGTGCCAGTAGTATAATAGGGGGCGCGACTGGGGCCAACGTCCTGACTTTC
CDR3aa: CASSIIGGATGANVLTF

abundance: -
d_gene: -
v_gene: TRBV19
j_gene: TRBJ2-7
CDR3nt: TGTGCCAGTAGTCCCCTCCCGGGAGCTAGCTACGAGCAGTACTTC
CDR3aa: CASSPLPGASYEQYF

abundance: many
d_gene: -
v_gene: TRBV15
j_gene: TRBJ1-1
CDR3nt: TGTGCCACCAATCGTCTAGGACAGCCAAACCTTGAAGCTTTCTTT
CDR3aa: CATNRLGQPNLEAFF

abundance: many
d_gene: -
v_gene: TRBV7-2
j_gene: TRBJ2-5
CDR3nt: TGTGCCAGCAGCTTAGGTGGAGGATTTTCAGAGACCCAGTACTTC
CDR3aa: CASSLGGGFSETQYF

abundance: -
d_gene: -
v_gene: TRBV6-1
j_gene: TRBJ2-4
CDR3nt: TGTGCCAGCTGGGATAAGGCAGCGGCCAAAAACATTCAGTACTTC
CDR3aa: CASWDKAAAKNIQYF

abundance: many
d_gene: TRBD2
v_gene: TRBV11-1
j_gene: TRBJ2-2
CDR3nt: TGTGCCAGCAGCTCTCTGGGACTAGCGGGGGCAAGCACCGGGGAGCTGTTTTTT
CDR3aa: CASSSLGLAGASTGELFF

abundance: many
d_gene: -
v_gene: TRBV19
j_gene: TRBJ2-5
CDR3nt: TGTGCCAGTAGTATCCTTGGGCAGTCGGAAGAGACCCAGTACTTC
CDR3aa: CASSILGQSEETQYF

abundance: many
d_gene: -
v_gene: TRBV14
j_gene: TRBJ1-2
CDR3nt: TGTGCCAGCAGCCTCGTGGGACATGGCTACACCTTC
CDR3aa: CASSLVGHGYTF

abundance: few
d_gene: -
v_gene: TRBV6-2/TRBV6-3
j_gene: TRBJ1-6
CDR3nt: TGTGCCAGCAGTTACTCGACGCTGAATAATTCACCCCTCCACTTT
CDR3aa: CASSYSTLNNSPLHF